The 3 T cell receptor beta chains listed next were all sequenced from one sample in a study of blood T cell repertoires in COVID-19. Sequenced by immunoSEQ multiplex PCR; TCRdb stores in-frame clones only, minus some. The table includes fewer than 200,000 clones, 60% to 80% detected once. The sequenced sample was peripheral blood. Every receptor here comes from a woman between 65 and 79 years old with acute or convalescent COVID-19.

The J gene is TRBJ2-5, the V gene TRBV7-2; maybe TRBD1 (6 bases). The CDR3 covers 13 residues. Germline-derived CDR1 and CDR2 are SGHTA and FQGNSA. V shed 4 bases and J shed 4 bases, with 10 bases lying between them. Written as DNA, the CDR3 is TGTGCCAGCAGCTCCCGGGACACAGAGACCCAGTACTTC. It encodes CASSSRDTETQYF.

This clone was counted a few times. The chain is built from TRBV24-1 and TRBJ1-5; possibly TRBD1 for D (6 bases). Trimming pared 9 bases from V and 9 bases from J, leaving 17 bases between. This CDR3 contains 13 residues. Germline V gene data show CDR1 as KGHDR and CDR2 as SFDVKD. The CDR3 sequence: CATAPRGLGPQHF. The CDR3, as DNA: TGTGCCACCGCTCCCAGGGGCCTTGGGCCCCAGCATTTT.

V is TRBV5-5 and J is TRBJ2-3; the D gene is possibly TRBD1 (5 bases). Germline values: CDR1 SGHKS, CDR2 YYEKEE (reference sequence). V was trimmed by 0 bases and J by 4 bases, leaving 15 bases between them. The CDR3 is 16 amino acids. The CDR3 region has the DNA TGTGCCAGCAGCTTGGCCCGGCAGGGCGTCCCAGATACGCAGTATTTT. Its protein is CASSLARQGVPDTQYF. Full variable domain (outside the CDR3, taken from reference TRBV5-5 and TRBJ2-3): DAGVTQSPTHLIKTRGQQVTLRCSPISGHKSVSWYQQVLGQGPQFIFQYYEKEERGRGNFPDRFSARQFPNYSSELNVNALLLGDSALYLCASSLARQGVPDTQYFGPGTRLTVL.